The 30 T cell receptor beta chains below were found in one sample sequenced in a study of CD8+CD57+ T cells in acquired aplastic anemia. Patients chosen for sequencing had shown CD8+CD57+ cell expansion by flow cytometry. The template for TCR beta VDJ and CDR3 sequence profiling was genomic DNA. Via MiXCR, TCRdb re-called the reads, giving one row per CDR3 protein. Of about 150,000 distinct CDR3 sequences listed, just over 50% were seen once; the top ten hold approximately 12%. The sequencing sample was made of sorted CD4+, CD8+, or CD8+CD57+ T cells (not recorded which) from PBMCs. Every receptor here comes from a human donor with aplastic anemia.

This chain joins TRBV7-9 and TRBJ2-3; possibly TRBD1 for D (5 bases). Trimming shortened V by 5 bases and J by 5 bases, and 11 bases separated the two germline ends. The germline CDR1 and CDR2 sequences are SEHNR and FQNEAQ (reference sequence). This CDR3 contains 13 residues. The CDR3 coding sequence is TGTGCCAGCAGCGCCAACAGGCGAGATACGCAGTATTTT. It is translated as CASSANRRDTQYF. The variable domain in full, with the rest retrieved from reference TRBV7-9 and TRBJ2-3, is DTGVSQNPRHKITKRGQNVTFRCDPISEHNRLYWYRQTLGQGPEFLTYFQNEAQLEKSRLLSDRFSAERPKGSFSTLEIQRTEQGDSAMYLCASSANRRDTQYFGPGTRLTVL.

This clonotype was picked up many times. The chain is built from TRBV5-6 and TRBJ2-3; no firm D call. The CDR3 has 14 residues. Germline CDR1 SGHDT, CDR2 YYEEEE. V lost 2 bases and J 0 bases, leaving 7 bases between the germline ends. The CDR3 sequence: CASSFAGSTDTQYF. The CDR3 DNA sequence: TGTGCCAGCAGCTTTGCAGGCAGCACAGATACGCAGTATTTT.

The sample holds a few counts of this clonotype. This may come from a read error, since a much larger clone is one base off. This chain links TRBV29-1 with TRBJ2-7; D perhaps matches TRBD1 (5 bases). Trimming took 1 base from V and 1 from J, leaving 8 bases between them. Germline V gives CDR1 SQVTM, CDR2 ANQGSEA. CDR3 length: 13 amino acids. The CDR3 DNA follows: TGCAGCGTTGAAGTGCACAGGTCCTACGAGCAGTACTTC. This sequence encodes CSVEVHRSYEQYF.

This clonotype was found many times. The chain employs TRBV7-2 and TRBJ2-2; D call uncertain. Germline loops: CDR1 SGHTA, CDR2 FQGNSA. V lost 5 bases and J lost 6, with 13 bases in between. The CDR3 length is 14 residues. This chain's CDR3 is CASSIRLVPGELFF. The CDR3 DNA follows: TGTGCCAGCAGCATTCGGCTAGTGCCCGGGGAGCTGTTTTTT.

V usage is TRBV5-1 and J usage is TRBJ1-2; D unresolved. Trimming took 4 bases from V and 3 from J, leaving 19 bases between them. This CDR3 contains 16 residues. CDR1 is SGHRS, CDR2 YFSETQ, per germline. The CDR3 nucleotides are TGCGCCAGCAGCGGTCAGTCGGTCACAAATGACTATGGCTACACCTTC. Translated: CASSGQSVTNDYGYTF.

This clonotype was found a few times. A much larger clone is a single base away; this may be a read error. The chain joins TRBV11-1 to TRBJ2-3; perhaps TRBD1 as D (6 bases). The CDR3 covers 16 residues. Germline V lookup: CDR1 SGHAT, CDR2 FQDESV (reference sequence). The V and J ends lost 3 bases and 1 base respectively, with 14 bases between them. Here the CDR3 reads CASSLVDSSGTDTQYF. The CDR3 coding sequence is TGTGCCAGCAGCTTGGTGGACAGCTCTGGCACAGATACGCAGTATTTT.

The rearrangement joins TRBV11-3 to TRBJ1-6, with D unresolved. The CDR3 length is 12 residues. Germline CDR1 and CDR2: SGHNT and YENEEA. The ends were cut back, 6 bases at V and 10 bases at J, with 10 bases in the middle. The CDR3 DNA sequence: TGTGCCAGCAGTTTCGGGGTATCACCCCTCCACTTT. This sequence encodes CASSFGVSPLHF.

The V call is TRBV7-9, the J call TRBJ1-2; a possible D gene is TRBD1 (5 bases). Per germline, CDR1 SEHNR and CDR2 FQNEAQ (reference sequence). The CDR3 is 12 amino acids. With 5 bases removed from V and 4 bases from J, the gap between germline ends came to 8 bases. Here the CDR3 reads CASSIGTYGYTF. The DNA for the CDR3 is TGTGCCAGCAGCATAGGGACCTATGGCTACACCTTC. Filled out from reference TRBV7-9 and TRBJ1-2, the complete variable domain reads DTGVSQNPRHKITKRGQNVTFRCDPISEHNRLYWYRQTLGQGPEFLTYFQNEAQLEKSRLLSDRFSAERPKGSFSTLEIQRTEQGDSAMYLCASSIGTYGYTFGSGTRLTVV.

This clonotype is a singleton in its sample. This chain connects TRBV20-1 to TRBJ1-2; D is perhaps TRBD1 (5 bases). Trimming removed 0 bases from V and 2 bases from J, with 10 bases in between. Germline lookup yields CDR1 DFQATT and CDR2 SNEGSKA (reference sequence). The CDR3 totals 14 residues. CDR3 protein: CSARDRAGNYGYTF. In DNA form, the CDR3 reads TGCAGTGCTAGAGATCGAGCAGGGAACTATGGCTACACCTTC.

This chain joins TRBV20-1 and TRBJ2-3; TRBD2 aligns across 9 bases. V lost 6 bases to trimming and J lost 4 bases; unmatched junction nucleotides: 2. Germline V gene data show CDR1 as DFQATT and CDR2 as SNEGSKA (reference sequence). The CDR3 sequence is 12 residues long. The CDR3 DNA sequence: TGCAGTGCGGGACTAGCTTCAGATACGCAGTATTTT. Amino acids: CSAGLASDTQYF.

The rearrangement links TRBV20-1 to TRBJ1-5, with 8 bases fitting TRBD1. Unmatched junction bases numbered 17, after V lost 6 bases and J lost 7 bases. The CDR3 has 16 amino acids. CDR1 is DFQATT, CDR2 SNEGSKA, per germline (reference sequence). CDR3 protein: CSASSYSTDRDQPQHF. In nucleotides, the CDR3 is TGCAGTGCCAGCAGTTACTCGACGGACAGGGACCAGCCCCAGCATTTT.

With regard to this clonotype: One base away lies a much larger clone, so this may be a sequencing read error. This chain links TRBV4-2 with TRBJ2-1, with no clear D. V shed 0 bases and J shed 9 bases, with 9 bases lying between them. The V gene's germline CDR1 is LGHNA and CDR2 YNFKEQ. The CDR3 loop spans 13 amino acids. In nucleotides, the CDR3 is TGTGCCAGCAGCCAAGATCAGGATGGTGAGCAGTTCTTC. As protein: CASSQDQDGEQFF.

This clonotype has a count of ten or more. The chain has TRBV9 and TRBJ1-4, with 7 bases fitting TRBD1. Germline CDR1 reads SGDLS; CDR2 reads YYNGEE. The junction had 9 bases not matched to a gene; V was cut back by 3 bases and J by 7 bases. This CDR3 contains 15 residues. The CDR3, as DNA: TGTGCCAGCAGCGGCCGGGACAGCTTGGTTGAAAAACTGTTTTTT. The encoded protein is CASSGRDSLVEKLFF.

The chain employs TRBV9 and TRBJ1-5; 8 bases are a match to TRBD1. Losses at the gene ends were 4 bases for V and 7 bases for J; bases not matched to a gene: 10. The CDR3 is 15 amino acids. Germline V gene lookup returns CDR1 SGDLS and CDR2 YYNGEE. The CDR3 sequence is CASSLGQGFIQPQHF. CDR3 nucleotides: TGTGCCAGCAGCCTCGGACAGGGTTTTATACAGCCCCAGCATTTT.

The chain couples TRBV25-1 to TRBJ2-7, with 10 bases that match TRBD1. The CDR3 is 19 amino acids. With V trimmed by 3 bases and J by 0 bases, 14 bases remained unmatched. Germline V gene data show CDR1 as MGHDK and CDR2 as SYGVNS. In DNA, the CDR3 is TGTGCCAGCAGTGATCGTCACCGGGACAGGGGCCTGAGCTCCTACGAGCAGTACTTC. It translates to CASSDRHRDRGLSSYEQYF.

The gene calls are TRBV7-8 and TRBJ2-6, with D uncertain. Germline V CDR1 and CDR2: SGHVS, FQNEAQ. Trimming pared 4 bases from V and 4 bases from J, leaving 11 bases between. The CDR3 loop spans 15 amino acids. Written as DNA, the CDR3 is TGTGCCAGCAGCTCTTATTCGTACGGGGCCAACGTCCTGACTTTC. Amino acid sequence: CASSSYSYGANVLTF.

The chain links TRBV10-3 to TRBJ1-2; 10 nucleotides align to TRBD1. Trimming cost V 6 bases and J 6 bases; bases outside gene matches: 16. Germline CDR1 is ENHRY and CDR2 is SYGVKD. The CDR3 contains 17 residues. The CDR3 sequence: CAIRFTTGGQVHHGYTF. In DNA, the CDR3 is TGTGCCATCAGGTTTACGACAGGGGGCCAAGTCCACCATGGCTACACCTTC.

Written as DNA, the CDR3 is TGTGCCAGCAGCCCGGGACAGGGCCGAAAGACCCAGTACTTC. This codes for CASSPGQGRKTQYF. The V gene is TRBV7-9, the J gene TRBJ2-5; 9 nucleotides agree with TRBD1. With V trimmed by 5 bases and J by 6 bases, 7 bases remained unmatched. This CDR3 is built from 14 residues. Germline V gene sequence: CDR1 SEHNR, CDR2 FQNEAQ (reference sequence). Full variable domain (remainder filled in from reference TRBV7-9 and TRBJ2-5): DTGVSQNPRHKITKRGQNVTFRCDPISEHNRLYWYRQTLGQGPEFLTYFQNEAQLEKSRLLSDRFSAERPKGSFSTLEIQRTEQGDSAMYLCASSPGQGRKTQYFGPGTRLLVL.

The table lists this clonotype with many counts. V gene TRBV6-1 combines with J gene TRBJ2-2; maybe TRBD1 (6 bases). V was clipped by 5 bases and J by 0 bases, with 13 bases between them. Germline V lookup: CDR1 MNHNS, CDR2 SASEGT. The CDR3 is 16 amino acids. The CDR3 DNA sequence: TGTGCCAGCAGTCCATCGACAGGAGCGAACACCGGGGAGCTGTTTTTT. This gives the protein CASSPSTGANTGELFF.

This clonotype was counted a single time. The V gene is TRBV2, the J gene TRBJ2-1, with D uncertain. The CDR3 consists of 13 residues. Trimming removed 2 bases from V and 4 bases from J, with 6 bases in between. CDR1 is SNHLY and CDR2 is FYNNEI in the germline V gene. CDR3: CASSERAYNEQFF. Here the CDR3 DNA reads TGTGCCAGCAGTGAAAGAGCATACAATGAGCAGTTCTTC.

The table lists this clonotype with many counts. V usage is TRBV19 and J usage is TRBJ1-2; 8 bases are shared with TRBD1. The CDR3 has 14 amino acids. Looked up from germline, CDR1 is LNHDA and CDR2 is SQIVND (reference sequence). J gave up 2 bases and V 5 bases, and 4 bases lay outside the gene matches. The CDR3 bases are TGTGCCAGTAGTCCAGGGACAGGAAACTATGGCTACACCTTC. Amino acids: CASSPGTGNYGYTF.

This chain joins TRBV20-1 and TRBJ1-3; D might be TRBD1 (6 bases). CDR3 length: 14 residues. Trimming removed 6 bases at V and 2 bases at J, with 14 bases between. Germline values: CDR1 DFQATT, CDR2 SNEGSKA (reference sequence). CDR3 DNA sequence: TGCAGTGCAGTAAGGGACACCCCTGGAAACACCATATATTTT. It translates to CSAVRDTPGNTIYF.

This rearrangement joins TRBV20-1 to TRBJ2-1, with TRBD2 matching 11 bases. The CDR3 has 16 residues. Germline trimming cut 6 bases from V and 8 bases from J; bases unmatched to any gene: 15. Germline CDR1 is DFQATT and CDR2 is SNEGSKA (reference sequence). CDR3 sequence (DNA): TGCAGTGCCTTAGCGGGGGGGCCATGGCGTCGGGATGAGCAGTTCTTC. It is translated as CSALAGGPWRRDEQFF.

This clonotype has a handful of counts. This chain joins TRBV24-1 and TRBJ2-7, with TRBD2 matching over 8 bases. The CDR3 has 14 amino acids. V was clipped by 4 bases and J by 4 bases; unmatched bases: 5. Germline V lookup: CDR1 KGHDR, CDR2 SFDVKD. In DNA, the CDR3 is TGTGCCACCAGTGACGGTAGCGGGACGTACGAGCAGTACTTC. Translation gives CATSDGSGTYEQYF.

The chain combines TRBV5-1 with TRBJ2-1; tentatively, D is TRBD1 (6 bases). Trimming cost V 2 bases and J 1 base, with 10 bases left between them. The germline gives CDR1 SGHRS, CDR2 YFSETQ. The CDR3 length is 15 residues. CDR3 loop: CASSLQGGSYNEQFF. CDR3 coding DNA: TGCGCCAGCAGCTTACAGGGTGGTTCCTACAATGAGCAGTTCTTC.

V usage is TRBV29-1 and J usage is TRBJ2-1; D is possibly TRBD2 (6 bases). Germline CDR1 SQVTM, CDR2 ANQGSEA. The CDR3 spans 16 residues. The CDR3 DNA reads TGCGCCAGCAGCCAAGTTGGGGACTCCCCCGACAATGAGCAGTTCTTC. Amino acids: CASSQVGDSPDNEQFF.

V and J are TRBV24-1 and TRBJ2-3; 7 bases match TRBD2. Germline V gene sequence: CDR1 KGHDR, CDR2 SFDVKD. After removal of 0 bases from V and 8 bases from J, the junction contained 10 bases not matched to a gene. The CDR3 covers 16 residues. The CDR3 is CATSDLVRGGAGTQYF. The CDR3 nucleotides read TGTGCCACCAGTGATTTGGTGAGGGGAGGGGCAGGTACGCAGTATTTT.

The chain carries TRBV2 and TRBJ2-7; 14 nucleotides agree with TRBD2. Trimming took 10 bases from V and 12 from J; bases not matched to a gene: 11. The CDR3 has 13 residues. Germline loops: CDR1 SNHLY, CDR2 FYNNEI. DNA of the CDR3: TGTGCCACCTCAGAAGGGACTAGCGGGAGACGGTACTTC. Translation: CATSEGTSGRRYF.

This clonotype was seen just once. The chain is built from TRBV7-9 and TRBJ2-2, with D unclear. The CDR3 extends over 14 amino acids. Deletions cut 1 base from V and 5 bases from J, with 8 bases between. The germline V gene encodes CDR1 SEHNR and CDR2 FQNEAQ (reference sequence). The chain's CDR3 is CASSLGGVTGELFF. The CDR3 DNA sequence: TGTGCCAGCAGCTTAGGAGGCGTTACCGGGGAGCTGTTTTTT.

The chain recombines TRBV24-1 with TRBJ2-5; TRBD1 matches 9 bases. Looked up from germline, CDR1 is KGHDR and CDR2 is SFDVKD. Losses at the gene ends were 10 bases for V and 4 bases for J; bases not matched to a gene: 15. There are 16 residues in the CDR3. DNA for the CDR3: TGTGCCACTGAACTCCGGGACAGGGCGACGGGAGAGACCCAGTACTTC. It translates to CATELRDRATGETQYF.